The 22 T cell receptor beta chains below all came from one sample that was sequenced in a study of vaccination and CD4 T cells after COVID-19. With the Oncomine TCR Beta short-read assay, DNA from cultured CD4+ T cells was sequenced. In TCRdb, the PCR reads were re-called with MiXCR into one record per CDR3 protein. The repertoire has under 9,500 distinct CDR3 sequences, approximately 60% of them found once; the top ten carry roughly 8%. Antigen specificity for these receptors is unknown. Treatment given: approximately nine-day PBMC culture with coronavirus spike peptide pools or control peptides (ViraFEST assay). Sequencing was performed on CD4+ T cells from blood, cultured in vitro. These receptor sequences come from a human donor who had recovered from COVID-19.

This chain joins TRBV6-1 and TRBJ2-3; D perhaps matches TRBD1 (5 bases). The CDR3 is 18 residues long. Looked up from germline, CDR1 is MNHNS and CDR2 is SASEGT. The V end was cut by 6 bases, the J end by 1 base, with 23 bases between. For the CDR3, the DNA is TGTGCCAGCAGCAGGGAACTGAACAGTGGCCCGCGCACAGATACGCAGTATTTT. This gives the protein CASSRELNSGPRTDTQYF.

J is TRBJ1-5 and V is TRBV19, with D hard to call. The V and J ends lost 6 bases and 3 bases respectively, with 12 bases between them. This CDR3 comprises 14 residues. The germline CDR1 and CDR2 sequences are LNHDA and SQIVND (reference sequence). For the CDR3, the DNA is TGTGCCAGTAGAAGGGTAGGCTTCAATCAGCCCCAGCATTTT. Translation: CASRRVGFNQPQHF.

This clonotype was found a few times. The rearrangement links TRBV27 to TRBJ2-2; maybe TRBD1 (6 bases). V shed 8 bases and J shed 7 bases, with 14 bases lying between them. Germline-derived CDR1 and CDR2 are MNHEY and SMNVEV (reference sequence). This CDR3 spans 13 amino acids. This chain's CDR3 is CASARDNIGELFF. The CDR3 DNA is TGTGCCAGCGCCCGGGACAATATCGGGGAGCTGTTTTTT.

The chain joins TRBV2 to TRBJ1-1; D is ambiguous. This CDR3 has 13 residues. Germline CDR1 is SNHLY and CDR2 is FYNNEI. Trimming cost V 4 bases and J 5 bases, with 11 bases left between them. The CDR3 loop is CASSVGTGTEAFF. The DNA of the CDR3 is TGTGCCAGCAGTGTTGGAACCGGGACTGAAGCTTTCTTT.

This clonotype was detected only a few times. The V gene is TRBV6-1, the J gene TRBJ1-2; D possibly corresponds to TRBD1 (6 bases). The V gene's germline CDR1 is MNHNS and CDR2 SASEGT. This CDR3 contains 13 residues. Trimming shortened V by 7 bases and J by 4 bases, and 13 bases separated the two germline ends. The CDR3 nucleotides are TGTGCCAGCACCCCGGGGGGGGCCTATGGCTACACCTTC. As protein: CASTPGGAYGYTF.

V is TRBV5-4 and J is TRBJ1-6; 7 positions agree with TRBD1. Germline values: CDR1 SGHNT, CDR2 YYREEE (reference sequence). V lost 8 bases, J lost 9 bases, and 5 bases stayed unmatched. CDR3 size: 12 residues. The CDR3 is CASATGASPLHF. The CDR3 DNA reads TGTGCCAGTGCCACAGGGGCTTCACCCCTCCACTTT.

V and J are TRBV6-5 and TRBJ1-6; D is unresolved. V shed 2 bases and J shed 5 bases, with 10 bases lying between them. The CDR3 runs 15 residues. Germline CDR1 MNHEY, CDR2 SVGAGI. The CDR3 nucleotides read TGTGCCAGCAGTTACCACCGCGACGATAATTCACCCCTCCACTTT. It translates to CASSYHRDDNSPLHF.

The rearrangement links TRBV6-2 or TRBV6-3 to TRBJ1-5; D gene ambiguous. The germline CDR1 and CDR2 sequences are MNHEY and SVGEGT. The V end lost 5 bases, the J end lost 8 bases, and 16 bases lay between the germline ends. CDR3 size: 14 residues. This CDR3 reads CASSRRERAEPQHF. Here the CDR3 DNA reads TGTGCCAGCAGTCGACGGGAGCGAGCGGAGCCCCAGCATTTT.

The table lists this clonotype with a few counts. The rearrangement links TRBV6-5 to TRBJ1-1, with 9 nucleotides matching TRBD1. J lost 1 base, V lost 4 bases, and 1 base had no gene match. This CDR3 contains 14 residues. The germline V gene encodes CDR1 MNHEY and CDR2 SVGAGI. The CDR3 DNA sequence: TGTGCCAGCAGTTGGGGACAGGGGAACACTGAAGCTTTCTTT. Amino acid sequence: CASSWGQGNTEAFF.

The rearrangement joins TRBV6-1 to TRBJ1-1; a possible D gene is TRBD1 (5 bases). The CDR3 is 17 residues long. V lost 6 bases, J lost 0 bases, and 20 bases lay in between. Germline V lookup: CDR1 MNHNS, CDR2 SASEGT. CDR3 in amino acids: CASRTRQSLIMNTEAFF. CDR3 coding DNA: TGTGCCAGCAGAACCCGACAGAGCTTAATAATGAACACTGAAGCTTTCTTT.

This clonotype is classed as medium-sized. V usage is TRBV24-1 and J usage is TRBJ2-1, with D perhaps TRBD1 (6 bases). Germline V lookup: CDR1 KGHDR, CDR2 SFDVKD. Trimming pared 5 bases from V and 10 bases from J, leaving 11 bases between. The CDR3 length is 12 residues. In DNA, the CDR3 is TGTGCCACCAGTGCAGGGGCTAGGGAGCAGTTCTTC. It yields the protein CATSAGAREQFF.

The V call is TRBV9, the J call TRBJ2-3; perhaps TRBD2 as D (5 bases). The CDR3 spans 16 residues. Germline CDR1 is SGDLS and CDR2 is YYNGEE. The V end was cut by 0 bases, the J end by 0 bases, with 11 bases between. The DNA of the CDR3 is TGTGCCAGCAGCGTAGGGAGCGGAGTTAGCACAGATACGCAGTATTTT. Translated, it gives CASSVGSGVSTDTQYF.

The V gene is TRBV6-5, the J gene TRBJ1-2; 7 nucleotides align to TRBD1. Trimming removed 2 bases from V and 4 bases from J; junction bases left unmatched: 4. Germline CDR1 is MNHEY and CDR2 is SVGAGI. The CDR3 loop spans 14 amino acids. CDR3 sequence (DNA): TGTGCCAGCAGTTACGACAGGGCCCCCTATGGCTACACCTTC. Protein product: CASSYDRAPYGYTF.

This clonotype is medium-sized by share. The chain combines TRBV6-4 with TRBJ2-7; 9 nucleotides agree with TRBD2. Germline V gene lookup returns CDR1 MRHNA and CDR2 SNTAGT. The junction had 13 bases not matched to a gene; V was cut back by 5 bases and J by 2 bases. The length of the CDR3 is 17 residues. The CDR3: CASSPHAGTSSPYEQYF. The CDR3 bases are TGTGCCAGCAGTCCACACGCCGGGACTAGCAGCCCCTACGAGCAGTACTTC.

The rearrangement uses TRBV3-1 and TRBJ1-5, with a possible D match to TRBD1 (6 bases). The CDR3 runs to 16 residues. Germline V gives CDR1 LGHDT, CDR2 YNNKEL (reference sequence). V was pared by 1 base and J by 1 base, with 11 bases between. DNA of the CDR3: TGTGCCAGCAGCCAAGGGGCAGGGGAGAGCAATCAGCCCCAGCATTTT. Translated, it gives CASSQGAGESNQPQHF.

The V call is TRBV24-1, the J call TRBJ1-5; no definite D call. In germline, CDR1 is KGHDR, CDR2 SFDVKD. There are 14 residues in the CDR3. V lost 2 bases to trimming and J lost 10 bases, with 14 bases between them. In nucleotides, the CDR3 is TGTGCCACCAGTGATTGGACGCAGGATGGACCCCAGCATTTT. It yields the protein CATSDWTQDGPQHF.

This chain links TRBV12-3 or TRBV12-4 with TRBJ2-7, with 9 bases fitting TRBD2. CDR3 length: 14 amino acids. Unmatched junction bases numbered 9, after V lost 7 bases and J lost 5 bases. The CDR3: CASNPGGRANEQYF. CDR3 DNA: TGTGCCAGCAACCCGGGCGGGAGGGCCAACGAGCAGTACTTC.

The rearrangement joins TRBV6-1 to TRBJ2-5, with TRBD2 as a possible D gene (5 bases). In germline, CDR1 is MNHNS, CDR2 SASEGT. The CDR3 runs 14 residues. Trimming left V 7 bases short and J 5 bases short, with 17 bases between. CDR3 sequence: CASIRGPLGETQYF. CDR3 nucleotides: TGTGCCAGCATTAGAGGGCCTCTCGGGGAGACCCAGTACTTC.

V and J are TRBV4-3 and TRBJ1-2, with 8 positions matching TRBD1. CDR1 is LGHNA, CDR2 YSLEER, per germline. This CDR3 is 16 amino acids long. J lost 2 bases, V lost 1 base, and 6 bases had no gene match. The CDR3 is CASSQAWTGLNYGYTF. In DNA, the CDR3 is TGCGCCAGCAGCCAAGCCTGGACAGGGTTGAACTATGGCTACACCTTC.

The rearrangement joins TRBV30 to TRBJ2-7; 12 bases are shared with TRBD2. The J segment lost 4 bases and the V segment lost 3 bases, leaving 10 bases of the junction unmatched. The CDR3 extends over 16 amino acids. CDR1 and CDR2 (germline): GTSNPN, SVGIG (reference sequence). The CDR3 bases are TGTGCCTGGAGAAGGACTAGCGGGGTTGGGTCGTACGAGCAGTACTTC. It codes for CAWRRTSGVGSYEQYF.

The chain employs TRBV20-1 and TRBJ1-1; 7 nucleotides match TRBD1. Trimming at V came to 2 bases and at J to 4 bases, leaving 4 bases not matched to a gene. The CDR3 sequence is 13 residues long. From germline, CDR1 is DFQATT and CDR2 SNEGSKA (reference sequence). The DNA for the CDR3 is TGCAGTGCTAGACGACAGGGAGGCACTGAAGCTTTCTTT. Residues: CSARRQGGTEAFF.

This clonotype turned up a few times. The J gene is TRBJ2-3, the V gene TRBV20-1; 9 positions match TRBD1. The CDR3 has 16 amino acids. The trim removed 0 bases at V and 4 bases at J, leaving 8 bases unmatched. Per the germline V gene, CDR1 is DFQATT and CDR2 is SNEGSKA (reference sequence). DNA for the CDR3: TGCAGTGCTAGAGACTACAGACAGGGGGGCCCAGATACGCAGTATTTT. Amino acid sequence: CSARDYRQGGPDTQYF.